This T cell receptor (beta chain) was captured by sequencing in a study of blood T cells in healthy people across ages. PCR was performed a second time for 7 to 11 cycles using a sample-barcoded 5' primer and a J-beta primer mix. From the 5' RACE reads, TCRdb called clonotypes with MiXCR, one entry per CDR3 protein. Seen here are roughly 860,000 distinct CDR3 sequences, less than 80% observed once, and the top ten hold around 30%. In each sample, at least 7 million PBMCs were isolated. Per the germline V gene, CDR1 is MDHEN and CDR2 is SYDVKM. The V segment lost 6 bases and the J segment 6 bases; nucleotides outside the gene matches: 9. CDR3 size: 16 residues.

The chain joins TRBV28 to TRBJ2-3, with 13 bases identical to TRBD2. Specimen: blood. This TCR came from a man aged 25 to 45 in good health. The CDR3, as DNA: TGTGCCAGCAGAGGACTAGCGGGGGCGACGGAGGATACGCAGTATTTT. It codes for CASRGLAGATEDTQYF.